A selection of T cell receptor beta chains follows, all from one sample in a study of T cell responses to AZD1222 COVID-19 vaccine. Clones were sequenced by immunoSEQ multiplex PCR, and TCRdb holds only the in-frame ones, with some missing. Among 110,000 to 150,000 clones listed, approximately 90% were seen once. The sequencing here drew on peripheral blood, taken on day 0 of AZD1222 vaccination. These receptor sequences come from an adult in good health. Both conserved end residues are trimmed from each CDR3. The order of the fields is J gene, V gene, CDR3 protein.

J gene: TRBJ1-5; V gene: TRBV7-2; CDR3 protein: ASSLSSGSGSNQPQH
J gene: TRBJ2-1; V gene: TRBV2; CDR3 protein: ASSELGVSYNEQF
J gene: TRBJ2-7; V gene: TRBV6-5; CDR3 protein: ASSPDRGLYYEQY
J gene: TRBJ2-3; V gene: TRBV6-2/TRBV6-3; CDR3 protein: ASSYSPRVTQY
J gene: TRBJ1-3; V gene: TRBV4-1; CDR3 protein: ASSPDGNTIY
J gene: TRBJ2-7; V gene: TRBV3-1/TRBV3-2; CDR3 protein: ASSQESPPGTFYYEQY
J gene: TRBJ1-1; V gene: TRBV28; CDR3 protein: ASTKGRLNTEAF
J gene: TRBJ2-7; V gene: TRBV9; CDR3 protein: ASSVELVGEQY
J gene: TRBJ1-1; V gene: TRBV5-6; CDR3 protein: ASSVPGGTEAF
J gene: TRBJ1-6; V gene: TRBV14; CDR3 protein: ASSPGDRDRGSPLH
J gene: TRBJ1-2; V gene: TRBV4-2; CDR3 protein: ASSRLGGLSIGYT
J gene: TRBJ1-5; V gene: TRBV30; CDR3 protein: ALGHQNQPQH
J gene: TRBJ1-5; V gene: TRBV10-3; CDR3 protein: ATLAGVGQNSNQPQH
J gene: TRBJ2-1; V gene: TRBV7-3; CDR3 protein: ASSVTSYNEQF
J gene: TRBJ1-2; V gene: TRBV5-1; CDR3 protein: ASSLEANTGNYGYT
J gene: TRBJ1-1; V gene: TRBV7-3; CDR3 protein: ASSPGGMGTEAF
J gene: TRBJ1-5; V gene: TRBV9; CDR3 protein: ASSVTGTDNQPQH
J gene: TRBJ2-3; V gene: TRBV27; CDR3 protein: ASSLWGAGTDTQY
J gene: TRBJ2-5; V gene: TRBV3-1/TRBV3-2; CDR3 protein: ASSQDPVSRETQY
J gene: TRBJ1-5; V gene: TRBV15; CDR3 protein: ATSRGAPGTGGFSNQPQH
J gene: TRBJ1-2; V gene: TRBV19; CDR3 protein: ASSITWVGQTNGYT
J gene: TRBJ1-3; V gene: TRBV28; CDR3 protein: ASRPPGRISGNTIY
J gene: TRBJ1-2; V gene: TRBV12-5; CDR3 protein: ASGSRRPSLHYGYT
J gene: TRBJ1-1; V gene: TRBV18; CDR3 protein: ASSLREHTEAF
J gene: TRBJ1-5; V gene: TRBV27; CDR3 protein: ASGRVGQPQH
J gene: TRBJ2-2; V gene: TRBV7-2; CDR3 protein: ASSASGRVAGELF
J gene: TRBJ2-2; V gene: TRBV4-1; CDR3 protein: ASSLAGGTGELF
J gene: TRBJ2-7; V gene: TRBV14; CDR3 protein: ASSQTIVSIDEQY
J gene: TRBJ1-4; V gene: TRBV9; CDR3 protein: ASSVDSSTNEKLF
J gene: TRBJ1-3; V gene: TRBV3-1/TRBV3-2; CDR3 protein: ASSQDETGPLNSGNTIY
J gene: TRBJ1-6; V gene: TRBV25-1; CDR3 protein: ASSEFRGTGNSPLH
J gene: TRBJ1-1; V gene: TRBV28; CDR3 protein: ASSPGGRGTEAF
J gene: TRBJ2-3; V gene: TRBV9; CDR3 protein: ASSPPSGGYPTDTQY
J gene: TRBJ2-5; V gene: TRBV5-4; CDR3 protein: ASSLRSSGKETQY
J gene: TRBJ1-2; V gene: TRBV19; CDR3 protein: ATNQGQGDGYT
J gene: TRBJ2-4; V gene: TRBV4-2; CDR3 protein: ASSQPTGTKNIQY
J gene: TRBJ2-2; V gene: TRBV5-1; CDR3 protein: ASSLAGQGSGELF
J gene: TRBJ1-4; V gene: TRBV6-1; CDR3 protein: ASSDRGAEEKLF
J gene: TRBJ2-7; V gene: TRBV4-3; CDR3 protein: ASSQGRTSSYEQY
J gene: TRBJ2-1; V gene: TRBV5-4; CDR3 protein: ASSSTGVRNEQF
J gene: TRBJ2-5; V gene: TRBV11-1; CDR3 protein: ASSFGTEVQETQY
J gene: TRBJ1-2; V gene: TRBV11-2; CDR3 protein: ASSSGGANYGYT
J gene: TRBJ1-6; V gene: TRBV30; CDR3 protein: AWSGGWYSPLH
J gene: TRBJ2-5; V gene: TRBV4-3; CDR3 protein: ASSQEGAGQETQY
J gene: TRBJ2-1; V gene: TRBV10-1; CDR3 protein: ARATGAANPYNEQF
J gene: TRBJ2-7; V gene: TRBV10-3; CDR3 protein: AISPFADSLSYEQY
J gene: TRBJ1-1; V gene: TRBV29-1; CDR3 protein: SVGKGTEAF
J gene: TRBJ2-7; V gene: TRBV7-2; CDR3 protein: ASSLGTAAYEQY